This T cell receptor beta chain was profiled in a study of blood T cell repertoires in COVID-19. This clone was picked up many times. Produced via immunoSEQ multiplex PCR; TCRdb's table is partial and in-frame only. The profile covers around 250,000 clones, with approximately 85% appearing a single time and approximately 2% taken by the ten largest. This receptor was taken from a woman between 45 and 60 years old who had recovered from COVID-19. Source material: PBMCs or T cells enriched from blood (not recorded which).

This CDR3 is CASRAGNTDTQYF. As DNA, the CDR3 is TGTGCCAGCAGGGCGGGGAACACAGATACGCAGTATTTT. The chain has TRBV2 and TRBJ2-3, with a weak D call TRBD2 (6 bases). Germline lookup yields CDR1 SNHLY and CDR2 FYNNEI. V lost 6 bases and J 2 bases, leaving 9 bases between the germline ends. This CDR3 spans 13 amino acids.